The next 28 T cell receptor beta chains were all read from a single sample in a study of blood T cell repertoires in COVID-19. Libraries were prepared by immunoSEQ multiplex PCR; TCRdb keeps only in-frame clonotypes and omits some of them. The data hold about 460,000 clones, with approximately 90% observed a single time. The source material was PBMCs or T cells enriched from blood (not recorded which). The receptors derive from an older woman who had recovered from COVID-19.

V and J are TRBV7-8 and TRBJ1-2; D is possibly TRBD1 (6 bases). CDR1 is SGHVS and CDR2 is FQNEAQ in the germline V gene. The CDR3 contains 15 residues. Trimming took 0 bases from V and 4 from J, leaving 12 bases between them. In DNA, the CDR3 is TGTGCCAGCAGCTTAGCACAGGGTGGAATCTATGGCTACACCTTC. Translating it yields CASSLAQGGIYGYTF. Full variable domain (remainder filled in from reference TRBV7-8 and TRBJ1-2): GAGVSQSPRYKVAKRGQDVALRCDPISGHVSLFWYQQALGQGPEFLTYFQNEAQLDKSGLPSDRFFAERPEGSVSTLKIQRTQQEDSAVYLCASSLAQGGIYGYTFGSGTRLTVV.

The chain uses TRBV5-4 and TRBJ1-2; 7 bases fit TRBD1. Trimming removed 3 bases from V and 7 bases from J; junction bases left unmatched: 3. CDR1 is SGHNT and CDR2 is YYREEE in the germline V gene (reference sequence). The CDR3 runs to 12 residues. CDR3 DNA: TGTGCCAGCAGCTCCCCAGGGGGTGGCTACACCTTC. Translation gives CASSSPGGGYTF.

The chain has TRBV2 and TRBJ2-3; TRBD2 agrees at 12 bases. From germline, CDR1 is SNHLY and CDR2 FYNNEI. The CDR3 is 15 residues long. V trimming: 5 bases; J trimming: 1 base; junction bases outside the gene matches: 1. Here the CDR3 reads CASSLAGGRTDTQYF. CDR3 coding DNA: TGTGCCAGCAGTCTAGCGGGGGGGCGCACAGATACGCAGTATTTT.

This chain links TRBV2 with TRBJ2-3; no definite D call. There are 12 residues in the CDR3. Germline V gene sequence: CDR1 SNHLY, CDR2 FYNNEI. V was cut by 4 bases and J by 2 bases, with 4 bases left in between. CDR3 bases: TGTGCCAGCAGTGCCAACACAGATACGCAGTATTTT. Amino acid sequence: CASSANTDTQYF.

The chain is built from TRBV24-1 and TRBJ2-2; 7 bases line up with TRBD1. Germline trimming cut 8 bases from V and 8 bases from J; bases unmatched to any gene: 7. This CDR3 comprises 13 residues. CDR1 and CDR2 (germline): KGHDR, SFDVKD. The CDR3 coding sequence is TGTGCCACCATTAACAACAGGGGAGGGGAGCTGTTTTTT. It specifies CATINNRGGELFF.

V and J are TRBV11-2 and TRBJ2-2, with 8 bases identical to TRBD2. Germline assignment: CDR1 SGHAT and CDR2 FQNNGV. V was clipped by 6 bases and J by 0 bases; unmatched bases: 12. The CDR3 extends over 18 amino acids. The CDR3 loop is CASSWRNGGASNTGELFF. The CDR3 region has the DNA TGTGCCAGCAGTTGGAGGAACGGGGGGGCATCGAACACCGGGGAGCTGTTTTTT.

The V and J genes are TRBV7-9 and TRBJ1-2; D perhaps matches TRBD1 (5 bases). From germline, CDR1 is SEHNR and CDR2 FQNEAQ (reference sequence). This CDR3 spans 13 amino acids. Trimming removed 3 bases from V and 8 bases from J, with 13 bases in between. In DNA, the CDR3 is TGTGCCAGCAGCTTTGGGGCGAGTGGCGGCTACACCTTC. This sequence encodes CASSFGASGGYTF.

The chain has TRBV4-2 and TRBJ2-1; 7 bases are a match to TRBD2. Germline V gene sequence: CDR1 LGHNA, CDR2 YNFKEQ. With 3 bases clipped from V and 0 bases from J, the junction kept 5 bases outside the gene matches. This CDR3 is built from 16 residues. DNA of the CDR3: TGTGCCAGCAGCCAGTTTAGCGGGTCCTCCTACAATGAGCAGTTCTTC. Protein: CASSQFSGSSYNEQFF.

The chain uses TRBV5-1 and TRBJ2-3, with 8 positions matching TRBD2. After removal of 0 bases from V and 4 bases from J, the junction contained 10 bases not matched to a gene. The CDR3 is 17 amino acids. Germline CDR1 SGHRS, CDR2 YFSETQ. In DNA, the CDR3 is TGCGCCAGCAGCTTGGGCCTATCGACTAGCGTCGCAGATACGCAGTATTTT. Translated, it gives CASSLGLSTSVADTQYF.

The chain carries TRBV11-3 and TRBJ1-1; the D gene is possibly TRBD1 (5 bases). Germline-derived CDR1 and CDR2 are SGHNT and YENEEA. V was clipped by 6 bases and J by 4 bases, with 12 bases between them. This CDR3 is built from 13 residues. The CDR3: CASSRNGGTEAFF. CDR3 coding DNA: TGTGCCAGCAGTAGGAACGGGGGCACTGAAGCTTTCTTT.

The chain carries TRBV6-5 and TRBJ2-1; 9 bases fit TRBD2. The germline CDR1 and CDR2 sequences are MNHEY and SVGAGI. The CDR3 is 13 residues long. With 7 bases clipped from V and 9 bases from J, the junction kept 7 bases outside the gene matches. Here the CDR3 reads CASTQAGGVEQFF. In nucleotides, the CDR3 is TGTGCCAGCACCCAAGCGGGGGGCGTTGAGCAGTTCTTC.

Regarding this clone: Different DNA sequences within this sample yield the same CDR3. This chain links TRBV9 with TRBJ2-2; 7 bases fit TRBD2. The V gene end was trimmed by 0 bases and the J gene end by 1 base; junction bases not matched to a gene: 0. Germline V CDR1 and CDR2: SGDLS, YYNGEE. CDR3 length: 15 residues. The CDR3 spells CASSVAGGNTGELFF. The CDR3 DNA reads TGTGCCAGCAGCGTAGCGGGAGGGAACACCGGGGAGCTGTTTTTT.

This chain links TRBV19 with TRBJ1-5, with unresolved D. V lost 5 bases to trimming and J lost 0 bases, with 11 bases between them. Germline V CDR1 and CDR2: LNHDA, SQIVND (reference sequence). The CDR3 contains 15 residues. In DNA form, the CDR3 reads TGTGCCAGTAGTGTCGGGGAATATAGCAATCAGCCCCAGCATTTT. Encoded protein: CASSVGEYSNQPQHF. The full variable domain, completed using reference TRBV19 and TRBJ1-5, is DGGITQSPKYLFRKEGQNVTLSCEQNLNHDAMYWYRQDPGQGLRLIYYSQIVNDFQKGDIAEGYSVSREKKESFPLTVTSAQKNPTAFYLCASSVGEYSNQPQHFGDGTRLSIL.

In regard to this clone: This specimen includes other DNA sequences encoding the same CDR3. The chain carries TRBV5-4 and TRBJ1-5; 7 positions agree with TRBD1. Unmatched junction bases numbered 3, after V lost 5 bases and J lost 1 base. Germline-derived CDR1 and CDR2 are SGHNT and YYREEE (reference sequence). The CDR3 contains 14 residues. CDR3 in amino acids: CASSLDRSNQPQHF. The CDR3 DNA reads as TGTGCCAGCAGTCTGGACAGGAGCAATCAGCCCCAGCATTTT.

The V gene is TRBV18, the J gene TRBJ1-4; no reliable D call. V lost 4 bases and J lost 8, with 11 bases in between. Germline V gene data show CDR1 as KGHSH and CDR2 as LQKENI. The CDR3 has 13 amino acids. As DNA, the CDR3 is TGTGCCAGCTCACTAACGTTGGAGGAAAAACTGTTTTTT. Translated, it gives CASSLTLEEKLFF.

The chain has TRBV29-1 and TRBJ2-1; no firm D call. The V end was cut by 5 bases, the J end by 3 bases, with 11 bases between. Germline CDR1 reads SQVTM; CDR2 reads ANQGSEA. The CDR3 is 13 amino acids. CDR3 in DNA: TGCAGCGTTCGTCAGGATATCTACAATGAGCAGTTCTTC. It translates to CSVRQDIYNEQFF.

The CDR3 nucleotides are TGTGCCATCAGTGGTAATAGCGGGTACCAAGAGACCCAGTACTTC. Its protein is CAISGNSGYQETQYF. The chain uses TRBV10-3 and TRBJ2-5; 7 nucleotides line up with TRBD2. The V and J ends lost 4 bases and 0 bases, in that order; junction bases with no gene match: 5. CDR1 and CDR2 (germline): ENHRY, SYGVKD. CDR3 length: 15 residues.

The chain is built from TRBV14 and TRBJ1-6; D remains ambiguous. The ends were cut back, 4 bases at V and 3 bases at J, with 13 bases in the middle. This CDR3 is built from 16 residues. Germline loops: CDR1 SGHDN, CDR2 FVKESK. CDR3 DNA sequence: TGTGCCAGCAGCCCCGGTTTCGGGGTCTATAATTCACCCCTCCACTTT. Its translation: CASSPGFGVYNSPLHF.

The rearrangement uses TRBV5-4 and TRBJ1-1; tentative D call: TRBD1 (5 bases). In germline, CDR1 is SGHNT, CDR2 YYREEE (reference sequence). CDR3 size: 13 residues. V was trimmed by 4 bases and J by 2 bases, leaving 9 bases between them. The CDR3 DNA reads as TGTGCCAGCAGCCCCCAGGGAAACACTGAAGCTTTCTTT. This codes for CASSPQGNTEAFF.

This chain uses TRBV25-1 with TRBJ1-1; 7 bases are a match to TRBD1. With V trimmed by 3 bases and J by 4 bases, 5 bases remained unmatched. The CDR3 is 14 residues long. The germline CDR1 and CDR2 sequences are MGHDK and SYGVNS. CDR3 region: CASSDPTGTTEAFF. CDR3 nucleotide sequence: TGTGCCAGCAGTGACCCGACAGGGACCACTGAAGCTTTCTTT.

This clone turned up a few times. This chain links TRBV11-2 with TRBJ1-6; D uncertain. Germline CDR1 is SGHAT and CDR2 is FQNNGV. Trimming took 4 bases from V and 10 from J, leaving 17 bases between them. The CDR3 sequence is 15 residues long. The DNA for the CDR3 is TGTGCCAGCAGCTGGGTGACCGCACCGGAGTCACCCCTCCACTTT. Encoded protein: CASSWVTAPESPLHF. Combining the CDR3 with reference TRBV11-2 and TRBJ1-6 gives the whole variable domain EAGVAQSPRYKIIEKRQSVAFWCNPISGHATLYWYQQILGQGPKLLIQFQNNGVVDDSQLPKDRFSAERLKGVDSTLKIQPAKLEDSAVYLCASSWVTAPESPLHFGNGTRLTVT.

The V and J genes are TRBV10-3 and TRBJ1-1, with D perhaps matching TRBD1 (6 bases). The V and J ends lost 2 bases and 5 bases respectively, with 18 bases between them. CDR1 and CDR2 (germline): ENHRY, SYGVKD. The CDR3 covers 16 residues. CDR3: CAISERAGAPGTEAFF. In DNA, the CDR3 is TGTGCCATCAGTGAGCGCGCGGGGGCGCCGGGAACTGAAGCTTTCTTT.

The chain links TRBV24-1 to TRBJ1-5; 9 positions match TRBD1. With 4 bases clipped from V and 6 bases from J, the junction kept 9 bases outside the gene matches. Germline CDR1 and CDR2: KGHDR and SFDVKD. The CDR3 extends over 16 amino acids. In DNA, the CDR3 is TGTGCCACCAGTGACCAGTCACAGGGGGCAGGTCAGCCCCAGCATTTT. This translates into CATSDQSQGAGQPQHF.

The chain employs TRBV4-2 and TRBJ1-2, with D unresolved. The V gene's germline CDR1 is LGHNA and CDR2 YNFKEQ. The CDR3 loop spans 15 amino acids. Trimming took off 3 bases at V and 2 bases at J, with 13 bases between the two ends. Here the CDR3 reads CASSQGVNTNYGYTF. CDR3 in DNA: TGTGCCAGCAGCCAGGGAGTGAACACAAACTATGGCTACACCTTC.

This clone was counted a single time. V gene TRBV15 combines with J gene TRBJ1-2; D might be TRBD1 (6 bases). The CDR3 loop spans 16 amino acids. Trimming left V 0 bases short and J 5 bases short, with 16 bases between. Germline V gives CDR1 LNHNV, CDR2 YYDKDF (reference sequence). The DNA for the CDR3 is TGTGCCACCAGCAGAGAGGGGGCCTCATATTTATATGGCTACACCTTC. This sequence encodes CATSREGASYLYGYTF.

The rearrangement joins TRBV10-3 to TRBJ1-6, with TRBD1 matching over 7 bases. The trim removed 3 bases at V and 7 bases at J, leaving 9 bases unmatched. The CDR3 has 16 amino acids. The germline V gene has CDR1 ENHRY and CDR2 SYGVKD. The DNA for the CDR3 is TGTGCCATCAGTGACGCAACAGGGGTGCAAAATTCACCCCTCCACTTT. Protein sequence: CAISDATGVQNSPLHF.

The CDR3 reads CASSKKGAAANYGYTF. As DNA, the CDR3 is TGTGCCAGCAGCAAAAAAGGGGCCGCAGCTAACTATGGCTACACCTTC. The chain uses TRBV21-1 and TRBJ1-2; the table names TRBD1, a call not compared with the DNA. TRBV21-1 counts as a pseudogene. There are 16 residues in the CDR3.

The chain is built from TRBV7-2 and TRBJ1-2; 7 bases line up with TRBD1. The V gene end was trimmed by 4 bases and the J gene end by 5 bases; junction bases not matched to a gene: 1. CDR3 size: 12 residues. Per the germline V gene, CDR1 is SGHTA and CDR2 is FQGNSA. DNA for the CDR3: TGTGCCAGCAGCTCGACAGGGTATGGCTACACCTTC. Translation: CASSSTGYGYTF.